The 11 T cell receptor beta chains in this list originate from one sample, sequenced in a study of blood T cell repertoires in COVID-19. Clones were read by immunoSEQ multiplex PCR, and TCRdb kept only the in-frame ones, dropping some. Among 350,000 to 450,000 clones listed, about 90% were seen once. The sample consisted of peripheral blood. The receptors were sampled from a man in his forties with acute or convalescent COVID-19.

The V call is TRBV5-4, the J call TRBJ2-3, with TRBD2 matching over 7 bases. The V and J ends lost 5 bases and 2 bases, in that order; junction bases with no gene match: 11. CDR3 length: 16 amino acids. Germline V gene data show CDR1 as SGHNT and CDR2 as YYREEE (reference sequence). The CDR3 sequence is CASSPALAAVTDTQYF. Written as DNA, the CDR3 is TGTGCCAGCAGTCCCGCGCTAGCGGCGGTCACAGATACGCAGTATTTT. Full variable domain (remainder filled in from reference TRBV5-4 and TRBJ2-3): ETGVTQSPTHLIKTRGQQVTLRCSSQSGHNTVSWYQQALGQGPQFIFQYYREEENGRGNFPPRFSGLQFPNYSSELNVNALELDDSALYLCASSPALAAVTDTQYFGPGTRLTVL.

The chain combines TRBV19 with TRBJ1-5; a possible D gene is TRBD1 (5 bases). V was trimmed by 8 bases and J by 7 bases, leaving 21 bases between them. This CDR3 comprises 15 residues. Germline CDR1 LNHDA, CDR2 SQIVND (reference sequence). The chain's CDR3 is CASPRVGGVVQPQHF. CDR3 bases: TGTGCCAGTCCACGGGTCGGGGGAGTGGTACAGCCCCAGCATTTT.

This sequence joins TRBV5-4 and TRBJ2-1, with 10 bases that match TRBD2. The CDR3 totals 16 residues. Germline values: CDR1 SGHNT, CDR2 YYREEE (reference sequence). V lost 0 bases to trimming and J lost 6 bases; unmatched junction nucleotides: 6. The CDR3 sequence is CASSLASSGRVNEQFF. The CDR3 DNA sequence: TGTGCCAGCAGCTTGGCCTCTAGCGGGAGAGTCAATGAGCAGTTCTTC.

CDR3 sequence reads: CASSVVGGAGNTIYF. In DNA, the CDR3 is TGTGCCAGCAGCGTAGTAGGAGGGGCTGGAAACACCATATATTTT. The chain carries TRBV9 and TRBJ1-3; the D gene is possibly TRBD1 (5 bases). The V end lost 0 bases, the J end lost 2 bases, and 9 bases lay between the germline ends. The V gene's germline CDR1 is SGDLS and CDR2 YYNGEE. There are 15 residues in the CDR3.

The chain recombines TRBV11-2 with TRBJ1-1; 7 bases match TRBD1. The CDR3 totals 16 residues. V lost 5 bases, J lost 5 bases, and 14 bases stayed unmatched. Germline V gene lookup returns CDR1 SGHAT and CDR2 FQNNGV. CDR3 sequence (DNA): TGTGCCAGCAGCCCAAAGGACAGGTGGGTGATGACTGAAGCTTTCTTT. Its translation is CASSPKDRWVMTEAFF.

The V call is TRBV21-1, the J call TRBJ2-5; TRBD2, the D gene given by the table, was not confirmed from the DNA. TRBV21-1 is a pseudogene segment. CDR3 length equals 15 residues. The CDR3 DNA reads TGTGCCAGCAGCCTCGATCCGGGGTCACAAGAGACCCAGTACTTC. As protein: CASSLDPGSQETQYF.

This sequence joins TRBV30 and TRBJ1-1; a possible D gene is TRBD1 (6 bases). The ends were cut back, 0 bases at V and 11 bases at J, with 16 bases in the middle. There are 13 residues in the CDR3. The V gene's germline CDR1 is GTSNPN and CDR2 SVGIG (reference sequence). The CDR3 DNA reads TGTGCCTGGAGTGTACGAGGGGGATCTGCGGCTTTCTTT. Amino acid sequence: CAWSVRGGSAAFF. Filled out from reference TRBV30 and TRBJ1-1, the complete variable domain reads SQTIHQWPATLVQPVGSPLSLECTVEGTSNPNLYWYRQAAGRGLQLLFYSVGIGQISSEVPQNLSASRPQDRQFILSSKKLLLSDSGFYLCAWSVRGGSAAFFGQGTRLTVV.

The gene calls are TRBV7-2 and TRBJ2-3, with 8 bases aligning to TRBD1. CDR1 and CDR2 from the germline V gene are SGHTA and FQGNSA. V trimming: 5 bases; J trimming: 6 bases; junction bases outside the gene matches: 4. CDR3 length: 13 residues. In DNA, the CDR3 is TGTGCCAGCAGCCCCGGGACAGGCGATACGCAGTATTTT. It specifies CASSPGTGDTQYF.

The chain has TRBV3-1 (or the pseudogene TRBV3-2) and TRBJ2-7; a weak D match, TRBD1 (5 bases). The ends were cut back, 4 bases at V and 4 bases at J, with 17 bases in the middle. The V gene's germline CDR1 is LGHDT and CDR2 YNNKEL (reference sequence). CDR3 length: 15 residues. The CDR3 DNA follows: TGTGCCAGCAGCCCACTCGATAGGGGCCTGTACGAGCAGTACTTC. Translated: CASSPLDRGLYEQYF.

The CDR3: CASSLGLAGDQQFF. The CDR3 region has the DNA TGCGCCAGCAGCTTGGGGCTAGCGGGGGACCAGCAGTTCTTC. The rearrangement uses TRBV5-1 and TRBJ2-1, with 10 bases identical to TRBD2. V lost 0 bases and J lost 11; bases outside the gene matches: 5. CDR3 length: 14 amino acids. Germline V gene lookup returns CDR1 SGHRS and CDR2 YFSETQ.

The gene calls are TRBV6-5 and TRBJ1-1; 9 nucleotides match TRBD1. The V and J ends lost 3 bases and 3 bases, in that order; junction bases with no gene match: 5. CDR3 size: 15 residues. The V gene's germline CDR1 is MNHEY and CDR2 SVGAGI. CDR3 DNA sequence: TGTGCCAGCAGTTATTCCGGGACAGGGTACACTGAAGCTTTCTTT. Translating gives CASSYSGTGYTEAFF.